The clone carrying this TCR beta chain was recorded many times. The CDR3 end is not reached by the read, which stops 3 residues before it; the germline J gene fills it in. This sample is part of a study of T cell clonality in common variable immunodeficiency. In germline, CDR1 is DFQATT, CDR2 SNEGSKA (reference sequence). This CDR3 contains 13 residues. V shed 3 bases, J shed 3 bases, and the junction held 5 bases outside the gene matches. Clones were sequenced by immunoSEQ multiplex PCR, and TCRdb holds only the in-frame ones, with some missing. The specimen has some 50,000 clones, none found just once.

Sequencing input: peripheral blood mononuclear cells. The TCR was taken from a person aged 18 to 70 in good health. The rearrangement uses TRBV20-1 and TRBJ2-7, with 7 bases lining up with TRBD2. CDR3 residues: CSASWLADYEQYF. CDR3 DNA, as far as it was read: TGCAGTGCTAGTTGGCTAGCGGACTACGAG.